The clone carrying this T cell receptor (beta chain) was found once. V lost 6 bases, J lost 2 bases, and 2 bases stayed unmatched. Germline CDR1 SNHLY, CDR2 FYNNEI. The CDR3 totals 13 residues. This record comes from a study of blood T cell repertoires in COVID-19. Study context: Spain, Italy and the United States supplied samples that represented acute and convalescent COVID-19. T cells, B-cell-depleted T cells, or PBMCs provided the cDNA or gDNA that served as material.

In the source study's methods: Nucleated cell counts were estimated from reference gene primer amplification. The repertoire was sequenced with immunoSEQ multiplex PCR; TCRdb's copy has only in-frame clones and lacks some. For V, J and clone size, that table is used; D and trimming come from the DNA. The profile shows about 21,000 clones, roughly 84% of them singletons. The material sequenced was peripheral blood. This sequence originates from a man aged 35-49 years with acute or convalescent COVID-19. This chain links TRBV2 with TRBJ1-1; 8 nucleotides line up with TRBD1. DNA for the CDR3: TGTGCCAGCAGCGGACAGGGTAACACTGAAGCTTTCTTT. Amino acid sequence: CASSGQGNTEAFF.